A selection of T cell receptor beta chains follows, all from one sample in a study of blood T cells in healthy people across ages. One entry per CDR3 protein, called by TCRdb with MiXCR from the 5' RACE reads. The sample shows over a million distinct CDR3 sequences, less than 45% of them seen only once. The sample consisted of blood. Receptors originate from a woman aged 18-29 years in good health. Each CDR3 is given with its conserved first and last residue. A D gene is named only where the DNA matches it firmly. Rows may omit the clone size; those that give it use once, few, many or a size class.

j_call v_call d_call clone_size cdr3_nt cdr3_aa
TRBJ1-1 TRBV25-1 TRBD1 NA TGTGCCAGCAGAGGGGGCGCGTGGGGGGGGAACACTGAAGCTTTCTTT CASRGGAWGGNTEAFF
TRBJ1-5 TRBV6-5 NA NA TGTGCCAGCAGTTACGCCCTAGGGACGGGGACCCAGCATTTT CASSYALGTGTQHF
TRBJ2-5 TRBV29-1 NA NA TGCAGCGGATTCAGGACAGCCGAGGAGACCCAGTACTTC CSGFRTAEETQYF
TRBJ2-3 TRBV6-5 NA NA TGTGCCAGCAGTTACGGCTCGGAGGCGGATACGCAGTATTTT CASSYGSEADTQYF
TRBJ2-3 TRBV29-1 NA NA TGCAGCGTTGAAGACCCGGGATGGAGGACAGATACGCAGTATTTT CSVEDPGWRTDTQYF
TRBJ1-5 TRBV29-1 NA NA TGCAGCGCAGACAGATATAGCAATCAGCCCCAGCATTTT CSADRYSNQPQHF
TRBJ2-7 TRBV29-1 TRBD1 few TGCAGCGTTGATGGGGACAGCCCCTACGAGCAGTACTTC CSVDGDSPYEQYF
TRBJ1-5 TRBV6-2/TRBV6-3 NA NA TGTGCCAGCAGAGGAGGGCGTCAGCCCCAGCATTTT CASRGGRQPQHF
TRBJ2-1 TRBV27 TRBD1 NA TGTGCCAGCAGTTTAAGGGGGCGCATCAATGAGCAGTTCTTC CASSLRGRINEQFF
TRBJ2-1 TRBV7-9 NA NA TGTGCCAGCAGCTTATCGTTGGGGGCGGACGAGCAGTTCTTC CASSLSLGADEQFF
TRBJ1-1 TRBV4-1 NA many TGCGCCAGCAGCTCCCGTGGGGAGATGAACACTGAAGCTTTCTTT CASSSRGEMNTEAFF
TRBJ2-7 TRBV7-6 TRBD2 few TGTGCCAGCAGCTTATCTGCGGGGGACGAGCAGTACTTC CASSLSAGDEQYF
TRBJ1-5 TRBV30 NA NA TGTGCCTGGGCCAGGGGCCCCAATCAGCCCCAGCATTTT CAWARGPNQPQHF
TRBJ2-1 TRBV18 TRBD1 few TGTGCCAGCTCCCGGGACAGGGTAGGAAATGAGCAGTTCTTC CASSRDRVGNEQFF
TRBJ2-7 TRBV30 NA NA TGTGCCTGGAGTCGCCCTCAGCCTCCCTACGAGCAGTACTTC CAWSRPQPPYEQYF
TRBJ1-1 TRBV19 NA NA TGTGCCAGTGAGGGAGTCGCGGGCACTGAAGCTTTCTTT CASEGVAGTEAFF
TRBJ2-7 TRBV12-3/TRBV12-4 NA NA TGTGCCTGCAGGGACCAGGACACTTCCTACGAGCAGTACTTC CACRDQDTSYEQYF
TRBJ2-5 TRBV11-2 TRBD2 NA TGTGCCAGCAGCTTAGATCTTACTAGCGGGAGTTTGGGTGAGCAGTACTTC CASSLDLTSGSLGEQYF
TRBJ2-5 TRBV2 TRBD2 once TGTGCCAGCAGTGAAAGACTAGCGGTGAACCTCAATGAGCAGTACTTC CASSERLAVNLNEQYF
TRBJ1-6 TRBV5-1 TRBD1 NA TGCGCCAGCAGCTTGGAATGGACAGGGGGCTCCTATAATTCACCCCTCCACTTT CASSLEWTGGSYNSPLHF
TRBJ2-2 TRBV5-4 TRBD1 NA TGTGCCAGCAGCCCGGGCCCGGGACAGTTAACCGGGGAGCTGTTTTTT CASSPGPGQLTGELFF
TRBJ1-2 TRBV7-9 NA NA TGTGCCAGCAGCTTAGAATCCGGGGGCGGCTATGGCTACACCTTC CASSLESGGGYGYTF
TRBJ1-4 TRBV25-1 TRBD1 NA TGTGCCAGCAGTGAATGGGGACAGGGGGAAGGAGAAAAACTGTTTTTT CASSEWGQGEGEKLFF
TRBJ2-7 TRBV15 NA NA TGTGCCACCAGCAGAAAACAGGCATCCTACGAGCAGTACTTC CATSRKQASYEQYF
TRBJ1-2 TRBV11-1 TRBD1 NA TGTGCCAGCAGCACCGGACAGGACTGGCGTGGTGGCTACACCTTC CASSTGQDWRGGYTF
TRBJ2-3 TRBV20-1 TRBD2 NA TGCAGTGCTAACCTTTGGCGGGGGGACACAGATACGCAGTATTTT CSANLWRGDTDTQYF
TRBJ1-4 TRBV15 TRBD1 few TGTGCCACCAGCAGATCCGGGACAGGGGAGGAAAAACTGTTTTTT CATSRSGTGEEKLFF
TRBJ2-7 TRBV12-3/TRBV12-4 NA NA TGTGCCAGCAGTGTGACAGGCTTGGGCGAGCAGTACTTC CASSVTGLGEQYF
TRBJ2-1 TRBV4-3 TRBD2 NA TGCGCCAGCAGCCCCACCTTCGGGGGGGACTCCTACAATGAGCAGTTCTTC CASSPTFGGDSYNEQFF
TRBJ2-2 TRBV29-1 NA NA TGCAGCGTGGCCCGACAATCCGGGGAGCTGTTTTTT CSVARQSGELFF
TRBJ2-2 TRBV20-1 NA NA NA CSARDIPGYTFGELFF
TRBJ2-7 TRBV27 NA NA TGTGCCAGCAGTTCTCACACAACCTACGAGCAGTACTTC CASSSHTTYEQYF
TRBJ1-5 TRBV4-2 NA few TGTGCCAGCAGCCAAGTTGCAGGGCGATTCAATCAGCCCCAGCATTTT CASSQVAGRFNQPQHF
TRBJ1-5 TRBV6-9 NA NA TGTGCCAGCAGTTATTCTCCGGGGTGTACCCAGCATTTT CASSYSPGCTQHF
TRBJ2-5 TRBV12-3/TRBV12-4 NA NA TGTGCCAGCAGTGTTATAGGGGCCCGGGAGACCCAGTACTTC CASSVIGARETQYF
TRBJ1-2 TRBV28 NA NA TGTGCCAGCGGTGGGCCCCCCAGCTATGGCTACACCTTC CASGGPPSYGYTF
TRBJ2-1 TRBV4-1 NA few TGCGCCAGCAGCCCCTTTGGGGGCAACAACAATGAGCAGTTCTTC CASSPFGGNNNEQFF
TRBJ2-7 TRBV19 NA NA TGTGCCAGCAGTCTCCTCCCCACCGGAATGAACGAGCAGTACTTC CASSLLPTGMNEQYF
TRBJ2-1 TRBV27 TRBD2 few TGTGCCAGCAGTTTATGGCTAGCGGGAGTTACACTAAGCTCCTACAATGAGCAGTTCTTC CASSLWLAGVTLSSYNEQFF
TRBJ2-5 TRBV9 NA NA TGTGCCAGCAGCGATCCTGGGAACCAAGAGACCCAGTACTTC CASSDPGNQETQYF
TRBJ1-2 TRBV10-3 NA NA TGTGCCATCGCCGCCAGGGAAGTAGGTGGCTACACCTTC CAIAAREVGGYTF